This T cell receptor (beta chain) stems from a study of control samples from healthy donors and cancer patients (dated by TCRdb to 2018 to 2021). Library construction relied on the immunoSEQ multiplex PCR assay. TCRdb took this table from immuneACCESS and kept in-frame rearrangements with V and J called. Such tables lack part of the clones; where checked against another copy, unresolved V genes explain under half of the gap, and the rest is unexplained. The sample yields some 7,200 clones; roughly 84% were counted once. In total, the top ten clones hold around 28% of the sample. The cysteine opens and the phenylalanine closes a CDR3 of 14 amino acids. Kept here is only the CDR3 DNA, which spans 42 bases and is read in frame from base 1. Trimming leaves V shorter by 8 bases and J shorter by 4 bases, with the junction holding 8 bases beyond the gene matches. The germline V gene provides CDR1 MDHEN and CDR2 SYDVKM.

As concerns this clone: It has no known antigen specificity. No much larger clonotype is one base removed from it; base qualities were not supplied.

This TCR came from a man aged 65-85 years with lung cancer. The sequencing sample was made of PBMCs. The chain uses TRBV28 and TRBJ1-2, with 9 junctional bases fitting TRBD1. The CDR3 has the sequence CASSRDRVIYGYTF. The DNA is as follows: TGTGCCAGCTCCCGGGACAGGGTAATCTATGGCTACACCTTC.